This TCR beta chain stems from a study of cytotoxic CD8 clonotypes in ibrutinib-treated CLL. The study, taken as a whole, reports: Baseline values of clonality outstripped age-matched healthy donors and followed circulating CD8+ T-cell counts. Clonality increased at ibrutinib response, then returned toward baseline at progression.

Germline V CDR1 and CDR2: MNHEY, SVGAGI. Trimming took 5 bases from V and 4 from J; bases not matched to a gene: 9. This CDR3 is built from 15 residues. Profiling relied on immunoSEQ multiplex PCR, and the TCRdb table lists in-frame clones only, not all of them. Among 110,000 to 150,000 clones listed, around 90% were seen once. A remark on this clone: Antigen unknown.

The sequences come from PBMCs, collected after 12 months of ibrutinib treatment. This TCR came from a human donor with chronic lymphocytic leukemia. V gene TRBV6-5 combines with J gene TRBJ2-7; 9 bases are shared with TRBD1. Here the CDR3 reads CASSRTGGGQYEQYF. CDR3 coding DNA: TGTGCCAGCAGTCGAACAGGGGGCGGGCAGTACGAGCAGTACTTC.